Below, one T cell receptor beta chain is given with its context. Researchers took lesional scalp punch biopsies and peripheral blood from people who were alopecia areata patients. In germline, CDR1 is SGHRS, CDR2 YFSETQ. With V trimmed by 0 bases and J by 5 bases, 8 bases remained unmatched. This CDR3 comprises 16 residues. These data originate in a study of CD8+ T cells in alopecia areata. RNA was extracted and reverse transcribed into cDNA as the sequencing template. Some clones are missing from TCRdb's copy, which holds only in-frame ones; the method was immunoSEQ multiplex PCR. The repertoire holds about 110,000 clones, over 55% seen once, with 20% to 25% in the top ten.

The origin of this receptor is a human donor with alopecia areata. Sequenced sample: NKG2D-low CD8+ T cells sorted from blood. V and J are TRBV5-1 and TRBJ2-5, with 9 bases that match TRBD1. This CDR3 reads CASSLGTGGDEETQYF. DNA of the CDR3: TGCGCCAGCAGCTTGGGTACAGGGGGCGATGAGGAGACCCAGTACTTC.